The clone carrying this T cell receptor beta chain was detected many times. Its antigen is not identified. TCRdb re-derived calls from the 5' RACE reads in MiXCR, one entry per CDR3 protein. The sample contains 250,000 to 350,000 distinct CDR3 sequences, less than 25% of which appear only once. The data were obtained in a study of CD8 T cells in ankylosing spondylitis. V dropped 0 bases and J dropped 0 bases, with 7 bases sitting between them. The CDR3 extends over 15 amino acids. Germline V gene sequence: CDR1 SGHRS, CDR2 YFSETQ. The study, taken as a whole, reports: It was reported that disease-linked clones were significantly enriched in matched ankylosing spondylitis synovial fluid.

The chain employs TRBV5-1 and TRBJ2-1, with D perhaps TRBD1 (6 bases). Sequences were obtained from blood, either unsorted or a sorted T cell fraction (not recorded which). This TCR came from a female donor with ankylosing spondylitis or in good health (not recorded which). CDR3 in DNA: TGCGCCAGCAGCTTGGTAGGGGGCTCCTACAATGAGCAGTTCTTC. Protein: CASSLVGGSYNEQFF.